Following are 23 T cell receptor beta chains from one sample sequenced in a study of shared clonotypes between healthy human individuals. Profiled with immunoSEQ multiplex PCR; TCRdb holds only in-frame clones, not every one. The table shows approximately 1.5 million clones, with approximately 98% occurring only once. The sample comprised naive CD4+ T cells sorted from blood. Subset noted: CD45RA+ positively selected. Source of these receptors: a man under 40 in good health.

Comment on this clone: One end of the junction is discordant with germline, which a read error may explain. This chain connects TRBV18 to TRBJ2-7, with D possibly matching TRBD2 (5 bases). This CDR3 is built from 17 residues. Germline lookup yields CDR1 KGHSH and CDR2 LQKENI. CDR3 coding DNA: TGTGCCAGCTCACCAAGTAGGAGTGGAGGTGGCTCCTTCGAGCAGTACTTC. Translation: CASSPSRSGGGSFEQYF.

This rearrangement joins TRBV19 to TRBJ2-2, with D unresolved. Trimming cost V 8 bases and J 13 bases, with 17 bases left between them. The germline V gene has CDR1 LNHDA and CDR2 SQIVND (reference sequence). The CDR3 is made up of 12 amino acids. The CDR3 spells CASHGPQVGLFF. DNA for the CDR3: TGTGCCAGTCATGGCCCTCAGGTAGGGCTGTTTTTT.

The rearrangement uses TRBV29-1 and TRBJ2-5, with D maybe TRBD2 (7 bases). Per the germline V gene, CDR1 is SQVTM and CDR2 is ANQGSEA. The CDR3 covers 14 residues. The V end was cut by 7 bases, the J end by 5 bases, with 20 bases between. CDR3 sequence reads: CSASQGVGGETQYF. For the CDR3, the DNA is TGCAGCGCATCACAGGGCGTGGGGGGGGAGACCCAGTACTTC. Complete variable domain (other parts from reference TRBV29-1 and TRBJ2-5): SAVISQKPSRDICQRGTSLTIQCQVDSQVTMMFWYRQQPGQSLTLIATANQGSEATYESGFVIDKFPISRPNLTFSTLTVSNMSPEDSSIYLCSASQGVGGETQYFGPGTRLLVL.

This chain uses TRBV10-3 with TRBJ2-3; TRBD2 agrees at 9 bases. This CDR3 spans 12 amino acids. In germline, CDR1 is ENHRY, CDR2 SYGVKD. The V gene end was trimmed by 11 bases and the J gene end by 2 bases; junction bases not matched to a gene: 2. The CDR3 DNA reads TGTGCCGCTAGCGGGGTCACAGATACGCAGTATTTT. Residues: CAASGVTDTQYF.

CDR3 protein: CASSLEDSSGNTIYF. CDR3 bases: TGCGCCAGCAGCCTGGAGGACAGCTCTGGAAACACCATATATTTT. The J gene is TRBJ1-3, the V gene TRBV5-1, with D perhaps matching TRBD1 (6 bases). Germline V gene lookup returns CDR1 SGHRS and CDR2 YFSETQ. This CDR3 comprises 15 residues. The V end was cut by 4 bases, the J end by 0 bases, with 11 bases between.

This rearrangement joins TRBV28 to TRBJ2-7, with D possibly matching TRBD2 (5 bases). The V end was cut by 8 bases, the J end by 7 bases, with 27 bases between. This CDR3 is 16 amino acids long. Germline CDR1 MDHEN, CDR2 SYDVKM. CDR3 sequence: CASGTSDFHLRWEQYF. The CDR3 coding sequence is TGTGCCAGCGGTACTTCGGACTTCCACTTACGGTGGGAGCAGTACTTC.

In nucleotides, the CDR3 is TGCGCCAGCAGCTCGGTCCCTCCACATGATACGCAGTATTTT. Translation gives CASSSVPPHDTQYF. The gene calls are TRBV5-1 and TRBJ2-3; D remains ambiguous. The CDR3 totals 14 residues. The V and J ends lost 3 bases and 6 bases respectively, with 14 bases between them. Germline V CDR1 and CDR2: SGHRS, YFSETQ.

The chain couples TRBV6-1 to TRBJ2-7, with D possibly TRBD1 on 6 matching bases. This CDR3 has 15 residues. The V end lost 5 bases, the J end lost 3 bases, and 17 bases lay between the germline ends. The V gene's germline CDR1 is MNHNS and CDR2 SASEGT. CDR3 nucleotide sequence: TGTGCCAGCAGTATTGGACAGCCTCAGATCTACGAGCAGTACTTC. Its protein is CASSIGQPQIYEQYF.

The chain is built from TRBV7-6 and TRBJ2-3; D is ambiguous. The CDR3 sequence is 16 residues long. V gave up 1 base and J gave up 2 bases, with 13 bases separating them. Per germline, CDR1 SGHVS and CDR2 FNYEAQ. The CDR3, as DNA: TGTGCCAGCAGCTTAGGGGTGAACTCTTACACAGATACGCAGTATTTT. The encoded protein is CASSLGVNSYTDTQYF.

The genes are TRBV6-6 and TRBJ1-5; perhaps TRBD1 as D (5 bases). CDR1 is MNHNY and CDR2 is SVGAGI in the germline V gene (reference sequence). The CDR3 spans 16 residues. Trimming took 0 bases from V and 0 from J, leaving 9 bases between them. CDR3 sequence (DNA): TGTGCCAGCAGTTACTCTGCAGGGTATAGCAATCAGCCCCAGCATTTT. Amino acids: CASSYSAGYSNQPQHF.

CDR3 bases: TGCGCCAGCAGCACCCTCCGAGGGGCGGGCACAGATACGCAGTATTTT. It translates to CASSTLRGAGTDTQYF. The chain has TRBV4-3 and TRBJ2-3, with D perhaps assigned TRBD1 or TRBD2 (5 bases each). The CDR3 loop spans 16 amino acids. CDR1 LGHNA and CDR2 YSLEER come from the germline V gene. V was pared by 5 bases and J by 1 base, with 16 bases between.

For the CDR3, the DNA is TGTGCCAGCAGCTTAGAGGGGTTGCGCGGGCCCCAGCATTTT. It is translated as CASSLEGLRGPQHF. The J gene is TRBJ1-5, the V gene TRBV11-2; unclear D gene. Germline V gives CDR1 SGHAT, CDR2 FQNNGV. The CDR3 consists of 14 residues. With 0 bases removed from V and 9 bases from J, the gap between germline ends came to 12 bases. The variable domain in full, completed from reference TRBV11-2 and TRBJ1-5, reads EAGVAQSPRYKIIEKRQSVAFWCNPISGHATLYWYQQILGQGPKLLIQFQNNGVVDDSQLPKDRFSAERLKGVDSTLKIQPAKLEDSAVYLCASSLEGLRGPQHFGDGTRLSIL.

This sequence joins TRBV9 and TRBJ2-3; 8 positions match TRBD1. Germline trimming cut 0 bases from V and 14 bases from J; bases unmatched to any gene: 14. The germline V gene has CDR1 SGDLS and CDR2 YYNGEE. CDR3 length equals 15 residues. In nucleotides, the CDR3 is TGTGCCAGCAGCGTAGACCCTCTTGGGACAGGATATCGGTATTTT. Translated, it gives CASSVDPLGTGYRYF.

The DNA for the CDR3 is TGTGCCAGCAGTCTGGGGACAGGGAACGCTCAGCCCCAGCATTTT. It yields the protein CASSLGTGNAQPQHF. The V call is TRBV28, the J call TRBJ1-5; 9 bases are shared with TRBD1. The CDR3 has 15 residues. Germline loops: CDR1 MDHEN, CDR2 SYDVKM. The junction had 8 bases not matched to a gene; V was cut back by 5 bases and J by 6 bases.

The rearrangement joins TRBV5-1 to TRBJ2-7; 12 bases fit TRBD2. The CDR3 runs 18 residues. V shed 3 bases, J shed 5 bases, and the junction held 15 bases outside the gene matches. Germline V gene lookup returns CDR1 SGHRS and CDR2 YFSETQ. The CDR3 DNA is TGCGCCAGCAGCTCTGTGCCCCAACTAGCGGGAGGCTTCGACGAGCAGTACTTC. It codes for CASSSVPQLAGGFDEQYF.

This clone was observed a single time. This chain connects TRBV11-1 to TRBJ2-1; D is unresolved. This CDR3 has 13 residues. Per germline, CDR1 SGHAT and CDR2 FQDESV (reference sequence). The V end was cut by 4 bases, the J end by 4 bases, with 8 bases between. This chain's CDR3 is CASSSPPYNEQFF. DNA of the CDR3: TGTGCCAGCAGCTCGCCCCCATACAATGAGCAGTTCTTC.

The gene calls are TRBV7-9 and TRBJ2-7; 8 bases are shared with TRBD1. The V segment lost 3 bases and the J segment 8 bases; nucleotides outside the gene matches: 3. CDR1 is SEHNR and CDR2 is FQNEAQ in the germline V gene (reference sequence). CDR3 size: 12 residues. The CDR3 region has the DNA TGTGCCAGCAGCTTGGGACAGGCTCAGCAGTACTTC. It codes for CASSLGQAQQYF.

The chain has TRBV7-2 and TRBJ2-5; D is possibly TRBD2 (5 bases). There are 14 residues in the CDR3. The germline gives CDR1 SGHTA, CDR2 FQGNSA. Trimming left V 3 bases short and J 1 base short, with 9 bases between. The chain's CDR3 is CASSFSRAQETQYF. In DNA, the CDR3 is TGTGCCAGCAGCTTTTCGCGGGCCCAAGAGACCCAGTACTTC.

The chain combines TRBV2 with TRBJ1-1; D gene unclear. The CDR3 length is 13 residues. Germline CDR1 SNHLY, CDR2 FYNNEI. With 7 bases removed from V and 10 bases from J, the gap between germline ends came to 19 bases. This CDR3 reads CASIETPISVAFF. CDR3 DNA sequence: TGTGCCAGCATCGAGACACCTATTTCTGTAGCTTTCTTT.

This chain links TRBV28 with TRBJ1-2; unclear D gene. Per germline, CDR1 MDHEN and CDR2 SYDVKM. The V and J ends lost 2 bases and 2 bases respectively, with 12 bases between them. This CDR3 is built from 15 residues. The CDR3 sequence is CASSLNGVGNYGYTF. The CDR3 DNA reads as TGTGCCAGCAGTTTAAATGGGGTAGGCAACTATGGCTACACCTTC.

The J gene is TRBJ2-1, the V gene TRBV27, with D unresolved. V was trimmed by 9 bases and J by 3 bases, leaving 24 bases between them. Looked up from germline, CDR1 is MNHEY and CDR2 is SMNVEV (reference sequence). The CDR3 contains 17 residues. CDR3 DNA sequence: TGTGCCAGTAGTCTTTATGCGGTGCGGTCCTTCTACAATGAGCAGTTCTTC. Its translation: CASSLYAVRSFYNEQFF.

The CDR3 spells CASSLLRGSTGELFF. In DNA, the CDR3 is TGTGCCAGCAGCTTACTGAGGGGTAGCACCGGGGAGCTGTTTTTT. This chain joins TRBV7-9 and TRBJ2-2; D may be TRBD1 or TRBD2 (5 bases each). The CDR3 spans 15 residues. V lost 2 bases, J lost 4 bases, and 11 bases lay in between. CDR1 SEHNR and CDR2 FQNEAQ come from the germline V gene (reference sequence).

The chain carries TRBV5-1 and TRBJ1-2; no definite D call. V was trimmed by 0 bases and J by 4 bases, leaving 10 bases between them. The CDR3 runs to 14 residues. CDR1 is SGHRS, CDR2 YFSETQ, per germline. The CDR3: CASSLAIGSYGYTF. The CDR3 bases are TGCGCCAGCAGCTTGGCCATTGGGTCCTATGGCTACACCTTC.